The rows below give T cell receptor beta chains drawn from one sample of a study of beta chain features in type 1 diabetes. Profiling relied on immunoSEQ multiplex PCR, and the TCRdb table lists in-frame clones only, not all of them. The table shows about 710,000 clones, with around 15% occurring only once. Input material: naive CD4+ T cells from blood. These receptors all stem from a man younger than 35 with type 1 diabetes. The CDR3 runs from the conserved cysteine through the conserved F or W. The order of the fields is clone size, V gene, CDR3 length, J gene, D gene, CDR3 DNA, CDR3 protein. The D gene is left open where the match is weak. Clone size appears in some rows only: once, few, many, or a class for an expanded clone.

.,TRBV5-4,14,TRBJ2-5,TRBD1,TGTGCCAGCAGTCCGGGACAGGGACGAGAGACCCAGTACTTC,CASSPGQGRETQYF
few,TRBV27,15,TRBJ2-1,.,TGTGCCAGCAGTTTACTGCCCTACGCCGACAATGAGCAGTTCTTC,CASSLLPYADNEQFF
.,TRBV7-8,15,TRBJ1-2,.,TGTGCCAGCAGCTTACGTGGCCGATTTAACTATGGCTACACCTTC,CASSLRGRFNYGYTF
few,TRBV10-2,13,TRBJ2-5,.,TGCGCCAGCAGTGAAATGGGGCAAGAGACCCAGTACTTC,CASSEMGQETQYF
few,TRBV11-2,13,TRBJ1-5,TRBD1,TGTGCCAGCAGCTTGACAGGGCTACAGCCCCAGCATTTT,CASSLTGLQPQHF
.,TRBV30,14,TRBJ2-3,.,TGTGCCTGGGCCCTCACGGGGAGCACAGATACGCAGTATTTT,CAWALTGSTDTQYF
.,TRBV5-1,15,TRBJ2-3,.,TGCGCCAGCAGCTTACTAGGAGGGGGCACAGATACGCAGTATTTT,CASSLLGGGTDTQYF
.,TRBV4-1,19,TRBJ2-3,TRBD2,TGCGCCAGCAGCCAAGATGCCCCCCTGCTAGCGGGAGGAATAGATACGCAGTATTTT,CASSQDAPLLAGGIDTQYF
.,TRBV4-3,15,TRBJ2-7,TRBD1,TGCGCCAGCAGCCCCTGGGGGACAGGCTCCTACGAGCAGTACTTC,CASSPWGTGSYEQYF
.,TRBV30,13,TRBJ1-1,.,TGTGCCTGGAGGGGCTCAAATGATCCTGAAGCTTTCTTT,CAWRGSNDPEAFF
.,TRBV7-9,13,TRBJ2-1,.,TGTGCCAGCAGCTTAGAGGGGCGAAATGAGCAGTTCTTC,CASSLEGRNEQFF
few,TRBV11-2,15,TRBJ2-1,.,TGTGCCAGCAGCTTAGATGGCGGGCTCAACAATGAGCAGTTCTTC,CASSLDGGLNNEQFF
few,TRBV11-2,15,TRBJ2-1,.,TGTGCCAGCAGCTCGCGGACGAGCTCCTACAATGAGCAGTTCTTC,CASSSRTSSYNEQFF
.,TRBV29-1,12,TRBJ2-1,TRBD1,TGCAGCGTTGGGGGACAGATCTTACCGCAGTTCTTC,CSVGGQILPQFF
once,TRBV2,14,TRBJ1-1,TRBD1,TGTGCCAGCAACTCCCGGACAGGGGGTGCTGAAGCTTTCTTT,CASNSRTGGAEAFF
.,TRBV18,14,TRBJ2-1,TRBD1,TGTGCCAGCTCACCGGACAGGGCCTACAATGAGCAGTTCTTC,CASSPDRAYNEQFF
.,TRBV29-1,13,TRBJ2-7,TRBD1,TGCAGCGTCGGGACAGGGTCCCCCTACGAGCAGTACTTC,CSVGTGSPYEQYF
few,TRBV4-2,15,TRBJ2-3,.,TGTGCCAGCAGCCATGAGGGGGGCCGCACAGATACGCAGTATTTT,CASSHEGGRTDTQYF
.,TRBV11-1,16,TRBJ2-1,TRBD2,TGTGCCAGCAGCGGTCGGACTAGCGGGACCTACAATGAGCAGTTCTTC,CASSGRTSGTYNEQFF
.,TRBV4-2,15,TRBJ1-4,.,TGTGCCAGCAGCCAAGATTGGGCTACCAATGAAAAACTGTTTTTT,CASSQDWATNEKLFF
few,TRBV11-3,14,TRBJ2-2,.,TGTGCCTCTTCTAAGGAGGGGTATACCGGGGAGCTGTTTTTT,CASSKEGYTGELFF
once,TRBV7-2,15,TRBJ2-3,TRBD2,TGTGCCAGCTCCCGGGGGGGCCTGGTCGTAGATACGCAGTATTTT,CASSRGGLVVDTQYF
.,TRBV20-1,11,TRBJ2-7,.,TGCAGTGTGTCTCGGGACTACGAGCAGTACTTC,CSVSRDYEQYF
few,TRBV5-1,18,TRBJ2-7,TRBD2,TGCGCCAGCAGCTTGGGGGCCCGTTTACTAGCGGGCAGCTACGAGCAGTACTTC,CASSLGARLLAGSYEQYF
few,TRBV30,13,TRBJ2-7,.,TGTGCCTGGCAGCGGCTAGCGCTCTACGAGCAGTACTTC,CAWQRLALYEQYF
.,TRBV30,14,TRBJ2-7,TRBD2,TGTGCCTGGGCATTAGCGGGGGGCGCCTACGAGCAGTACTTC,CAWALAGGAYEQYF
.,TRBV5-1,14,TRBJ1-2,.,TGCGCCAGCAGCCCTGGAGGGCAGAGCTATGGCTACACCTTC,CASSPGGQSYGYTF
.,TRBV4-2,15,TRBJ2-7,TRBD1,TGTGCCAGCAGCCACCCAGACAGGGGGCATGGCGAGCAGTACTTC,CASSHPDRGHGEQYF
once,TRBV27,15,TRBJ2-1,.,TGTGCCAGCAGATCAGGGGGGAGTTCCTACAATGAGCAGTTCTTC,CASRSGGSSYNEQFF
few,TRBV10-3,13,TRBJ2-1,.,TGTGCCATCCTGGGGGGATCTGGCAATGAGCAGTTCTTC,CAILGGSGNEQFF
.,TRBV4-2,15,TRBJ1-1,TRBD1,TGTGCCAGCAGCCAAGGGCAGGGACAGTACGCTGAAGCTTTCTTT,CASSQGQGQYAEAFF
.,TRBV20-1,11,TRBJ2-7,.,TGCAGTGCTAGAGTTGGATACGAGCAGTACTTC,CSARVGYEQYF
few,TRBV6-5,12,TRBJ2-5,.,TGTGCCAGCAGTTACCGGGGAGAGGCCCAGTACTTC,CASSYRGEAQYF
few,TRBV5-1,14,TRBJ1-2,TRBD1,TGCGCCAGCAGCTTGGGGGACAGGGGCTATGGCTACACCTTC,CASSLGDRGYGYTF
.,TRBV7-2,18,TRBJ2-3,TRBD2,TGTGCCAGCAGCTTTAGCTGGTCTAGCGGGGGGGTAACAGATACGCAGTATTTT,CASSFSWSSGGVTDTQYF
.,TRBV14,13,TRBJ1-4,.,TGTGCCAGCAGCCAACGAGTCAGTGAAAAACTGTTTTTT,CASSQRVSEKLFF
few,TRBV5-6,11,TRBJ1-2,.,TGTGCCAGCAGCTTGGCCTATGGCTACACCTTC,CASSLAYGYTF
few,TRBV18,17,TRBJ2-3,TRBD1,TGTGCCAGCTCACCGTTACAGGGGGCGGATGGCACAGATACGCAGTATTTT,CASSPLQGADGTDTQYF
.,TRBV7-9,15,TRBJ1-5,.,TGTGCCAGCAGCCCGGCCGGGACCGTAAATCAGCCCCAGCATTTT,CASSPAGTVNQPQHF
.,TRBV29-1,15,TRBJ2-1,TRBD1,TGCAGCGTTCTAGGGACAGAGAGCTCCTACAATGAGCAGTTCTTC,CSVLGTESSYNEQFF
few,TRBV6-5,14,TRBJ2-3,.,TGTGCCAGCAATCCATTCTCTAGCACAGATACGCAGTATTTT,CASNPFSSTDTQYF
.,TRBV2,15,TRBJ2-2,TRBD2,TGTGCCAGCAGTGGTCTAGCGGGAGCGCACGGGGAGCTGTTTTTT,CASSGLAGAHGELFF
few,TRBV14,14,TRBJ1-3,.,TGTGCCAGCAGCCGCGAGCGATCTGGAAACACCATATATTTT,CASSRERSGNTIYF
.,TRBV20-1,11,TRBJ2-3,.,TGCAGTGCTAGAGACTCAGTCCCGCAGTATTTT,CSARDSVPQYF
few,TRBV29-1,14,TRBJ2-2,.,TGCAGCGTTGCGGGACCGAAAAACACCGGGGAGCTGTTTTTT,CSVAGPKNTGELFF
.,TRBV5-1,11,TRBJ2-5,.,TGCGCCAGCAGCTTGGAAGGGCCCCAGTACTTC,CASSLEGPQYF
.,TRBV4-3,15,TRBJ2-5,.,TGCGCCAGCAGCCAAGGTGGCGCCAGTTTAGAGACCCAGTACTTC,CASSQGGASLETQYF
few,TRBV10-3,13,TRBJ1-1,.,TGTGCCATCGCCGACGGGGGGAACACTGAAGCTTTCTTT,CAIADGGNTEAFF
.,TRBV5-4,15,TRBJ2-2,.,TGTGCCAGCAGCTTGGACGGGGCGGGCACCGGGGAGCTGTTTTTT,CASSLDGAGTGELFF
.,TRBV10-3,13,TRBJ2-1,.,TGTGCCATCAGTCCCCTATCCTACAATGAGCAGTTCTTC,CAISPLSYNEQFF